These T cell receptor beta chains were read from a single sample in a study of shared clonotypes between healthy human individuals. Some clones are missing from TCRdb's copy, which holds only in-frame ones; the method was immunoSEQ multiplex PCR. This sample yields approximately 470,000 clones, of which about 78% are seen a single time; 12% belongs to the top ten. The specimen sequenced was PBMCs. Source of these receptors: a woman aged 40 to 55 in good health. Some clones in this sample may be carry-over from other donors' samples. Each CDR3 is given with its conserved first and last residue. The order of the fields is J gene, D gene, V gene, clone size, CDR3 protein, CDR3 DNA. D genes are given only for firm matches. Not every row has a clone size; where given, it reads once, few, many or a size class.

>TRBJ2-2|.|TRBV6-5|.
CASSYSGTGELFF
TGTGCCAGCAGTTACTCGGGAACCGGGGAGCTGTTTTTT
>TRBJ2-7|.|TRBV21-1|.
CASSSPGLANYEQYF
TGTGCCAGCAGCAGTCCGGGACTAGCGAACTACGAGCAGTACTTC
>TRBJ1-1|.|TRBV30|few
CAYEGRGAVTEAFF
TGTGCCTACGAGGGGAGAGGGGCTGTCACTGAAGCTTTCTTT
>TRBJ1-1|TRBD1|TRBV18|.
CASSISQGVTEAFF
TGTGCCAGCTCAATATCACAGGGGGTCACTGAAGCTTTCTTT
>TRBJ2-5|.|TRBV29-1|.
CSVADRHQYF
TGCAGCGTTGCCGACCGACACCAGTACTTC
>TRBJ2-2|TRBD1|TRBV4-2|.
CASSLDRGRTGELFF
TGTGCCAGCAGCCTAGACAGGGGGCGTACCGGGGAGCTGTTTTTT
>TRBJ2-2|TRBD1|TRBV25-1|.
CASSAAGGTGELFF
TGTGCCAGCAGTGCCGCAGGGGGAACCGGGGAGCTGTTTTTT
>TRBJ2-5|.|TRBV5-4|few
CASSPQGYSSIETQYF
TGTGCCAGCAGCCCACAGGGCTATTCATCAATAGAGACCCAGTACTTC
>TRBJ2-1|TRBD2|TRBV7-2|.
CASSLVGGRTSDEQFF
TGTGCCAGCAGCTTAGTTGGCGGGAGGACCAGCGATGAGCAGTTCTTC
>TRBJ1-5|.|TRBV9|.
CASSRTAAWDQPQHF
TGTGCCAGCAGCAGGACAGCCGCCTGGGATCAGCCCCAGCATTTT
>TRBJ2-5|TRBD2|TRBV7-2|.
CASSLGEGTQYF
TGTGCCAGCAGCTTAGGGGAGGGGACCCAGTACTTC
>TRBJ1-1|.|TRBV28|.
CASSSRTDRTEAFF
TGTGCCAGCAGTTCACGGACAGACCGGACTGAAGCTTTCTTT
>TRBJ2-7|.|TRBV28|.
CASSLWTNEQYF
TGTGCCAGCAGTTTATGGACTAACGAGCAGTACTTC
>TRBJ2-1|.|TRBV7-2|.
CASSLTTDDNEQFF
TGTGCCAGCAGCCTAACGACAGACGACAATGAGCAGTTCTTC
>TRBJ1-5|.|TRBV2|.
CASSEWGRPDLYQPQHF
TGTGCCAGCAGTGAGTGGGGAAGACCTGACCTTTATCAGCCCCAGCATTTT
>TRBJ2-7|.|TRBV2|.
CASNDPLFPYEQYF
TGTGCCAGCAACGACCCCCTTTTCCCCTACGAGCAGTACTTC
>TRBJ2-2|.|TRBV2|.
CASSGQNTGELFF
TGTGCCAGCAGTGGACAGAACACCGGGGAGCTGTTTTTT
>TRBJ2-3|.|TRBV7-2|.
CASSLRTGTDTQYF
TGTGCCAGCAGCCTCAGGACTGGAACAGATACGCAGTATTTT
>TRBJ2-1|TRBD2|TRBV5-1|.
CASSPDSGSVSEQFF
TGCGCCAGCAGCCCGGACAGCGGGAGTGTTAGTGAGCAGTTCTTC
>TRBJ1-4|TRBD1|TRBV28|.
CASSLSGTGHEKLFF
TGTGCCAGCAGTTTATCCGGGACAGGGCACGAAAAACTGTTTTTT
>TRBJ2-3|TRBD1|TRBV30|.
CAWSGDRDAGTDTQYF
TGTGCCTGGAGTGGGGACAGGGACGCAGGCACAGATACGCAGTATTTT
>TRBJ1-2|.|TRBV28|.
CASSLSSPWGYGYTF
TGTGCCAGCAGTTTATCCTCTCCCTGGGGGTATGGCTACACCTTC
>TRBJ2-2|TRBD1|TRBV27|once
CASRNDRGPPNTGELFF
TGTGCCAGCAGGAACGACAGGGGACCTCCGAACACCGGGGAGCTGTTTTTT
>TRBJ2-7|TRBD2|TRBV10-3|.
CAISYTSGRAPYEQYF
TGTGCCATCAGCTATACTAGCGGGAGGGCCCCCTACGAGCAGTACTTC
>TRBJ2-5|.|TRBV4-1|.
CASSQVLEETQYF
TGCGCCAGCAGCCAAGTTCTGGAAGAGACCCAGTACTTC
>TRBJ2-7|.|TRBV2|.
CASRGLTAYEQYF
TGTGCCAGCAGAGGCCTAACAGCCTACGAGCAGTACTTC
>TRBJ2-6|TRBD2|TRBV28|.
CASSIPGLGSSGANVLTF
TGTGCCAGCAGTATACCGGGACTAGGGAGCTCTGGGGCCAACGTCCTGACTTTC
>TRBJ2-7|TRBD1|TRBV28|.
CASHPPGQGYEQYF
TGTGCCAGCCACCCTCCGGGACAGGGTTACGAGCAGTACTTC
>TRBJ2-7|TRBD1|TRBV28|.
CASRAWDRAPYEQYF
TGTGCCAGCAGGGCCTGGGACAGGGCGCCCTACGAGCAGTACTTC
>TRBJ1-1|.|TRBV9|.
CASSVGTANTEAFF
TGTGCCAGCAGCGTAGGGACAGCGAACACTGAAGCTTTCTTT
>TRBJ2-6|.|TRBV5-4|few
CASSFVWGSGANVLTF
TGTGCCAGCAGCTTCGTGTGGGGTTCAGGGGCCAACGTCCTGACTTTC
>TRBJ2-7|TRBD2|TRBV6-1|.
CASRPSGSYEQYF
TGTGCCAGCAGGCCTAGCGGGAGCTACGAGCAGTACTTC
>TRBJ2-7|TRBD1|TRBV6-5|.
CASKLRDRASYEQYF
TGTGCCAGCAAACTCCGGGACAGGGCGTCCTACGAGCAGTACTTC
>TRBJ1-2|.|TRBV7-9|few
CASSLRGGDYGYTF
TGTGCCAGCAGCTTGAGGGGAGGGGACTATGGCTACACCTTC
>TRBJ1-2|.|TRBV30|.
CAWSREGDMRSYGYTF
TGTGCCTGGTCGCGAGAGGGGGACATGAGAAGCTATGGCTACACCTTC
>TRBJ1-5|.|TRBV6-6|.
CASSWLSDQPQHF
TGTGCCAGCAGTTGGCTTTCTGATCAGCCCCAGCATTTT
>TRBJ2-7|.|TRBV7-4|.
CASSRFKGDETYEQYF
TGTGCCAGCAGTCGGTTTAAGGGGGACGAGACTTACGAGCAGTACTTC
>TRBJ1-1|TRBD1|TRBV5-1|.
CASSLIPGQGSEAFF
TGCGCCAGCAGCTTAATTCCGGGACAGGGCTCTGAAGCTTTCTTT
>TRBJ2-7|.|TRBV7-2|few
CASSLGDYEQYF
TGTGCCAGCAGCTTAGGGGATTACGAGCAGTACTTC
>TRBJ1-2|.|TRBV5-4|.
CASSFQGSNYGYTF
TGTGCCAGCAGCTTCCAGGGCTCTAACTATGGCTACACCTTC
>TRBJ2-1|.|TRBV5-8|few
CASSFSTGFYEQFF
TGTGCCAGCAGCTTTTCCACAGGGTTCTATGAGCAGTTCTTC
>TRBJ1-3|.|TRBV9|.
CASSVAAQGEFSGNTIYF
TGTGCCAGCAGCGTAGCCGCACAGGGTGAATTCTCTGGAAACACCATATATTTT
>TRBJ2-4|TRBD2|TRBV9|.
CASSPGLAGVVNIQYF
TGTGCCAGCAGCCCCGGACTAGCGGGAGTGGTAAACATTCAGTACTTC
>TRBJ2-1|TRBD2|TRBV7-3|.
CASNTGTNGPYNEQFF
TGTGCCAGCAACACGGGGACTAACGGGCCGTACAATGAGCAGTTCTTC
>TRBJ2-7|TRBD1|TRBV28|once
CASSSRTGIGPYEQYF
TGTGCCAGCAGTTCCCGGACAGGGATTGGGCCCTACGAGCAGTACTTC
>TRBJ1-2|.|TRBV5-4|.
CASSPDTNYGYTF
TGTGCCAGCAGCCCTGACACTAACTATGGCTACACCTTC